The present T cell receptor (beta chain) was sequenced within a study of blood T cell repertoires in COVID-19. The J segment lost 11 bases and the V segment lost 4 bases, leaving 11 bases of the junction unmatched. The V gene's germline CDR1 is SQVTM and CDR2 ANQGSEA. The CDR3 runs 14 residues. In the authors' methods: Scientists estimated how many nucleated cells there were by amplifying reference gene primers. Data came from immunoSEQ multiplex PCR; TCRdb stores just in-frame clones and leaves some out. V and J calls plus clone size are reproduced from that table; the DNA served to infer D and trimming. Of a few hundred thousand clones in the sample, around 83% were seen once. Residents of about two dozen US areas, aged roughly 18 to 89 years, made up the participants.

The chain recombines TRBV29-1 with TRBJ1-1; 12 nucleotides agree with TRBD1. This TCR was recovered from a woman aged 50 to 60 who had been exposed to COVID-19. Sequenced sample: PBMCs or T cells enriched from blood (not recorded which). The CDR3 region has the DNA TGCAGCGTTGTTTTGGGACAGGGGGCTCTTCGGGCTTTCTTT. This gives the protein CSVVLGQGALRAFF.